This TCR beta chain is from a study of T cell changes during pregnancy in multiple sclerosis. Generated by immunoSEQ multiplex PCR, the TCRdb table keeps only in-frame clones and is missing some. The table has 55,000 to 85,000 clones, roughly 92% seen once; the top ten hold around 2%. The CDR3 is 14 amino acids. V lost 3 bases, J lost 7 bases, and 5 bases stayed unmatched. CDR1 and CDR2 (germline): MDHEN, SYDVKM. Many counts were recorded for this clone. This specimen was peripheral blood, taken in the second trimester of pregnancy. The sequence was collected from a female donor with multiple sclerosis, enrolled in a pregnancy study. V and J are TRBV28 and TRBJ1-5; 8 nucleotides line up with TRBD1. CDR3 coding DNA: TGTGCCAGCAGTTTGGACAGGGAGTTCCAGCCCCAGCATTTT. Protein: CASSLDREFQPQHF. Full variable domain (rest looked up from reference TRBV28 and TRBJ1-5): DVKVTQSSRYLVKRTGEKVFLECVQDMDHENMFWYRQDPGLGLRLIYFSYDVKMKEKGDIPEGYSVSREKKERFSLILESASTNQTSMYLCASSLDREFQPQHFGDGTRLSIL.